A selection of T cell receptor beta chains follows, all from one sample in a study of blood T cell repertoires in COVID-19. Sequencing was performed with immunoSEQ multiplex PCR; in TCRdb, only in-frame clones are kept and a portion is missing. The sample consists of about 150,000 clones, 80% to 90% of them appearing once. Sequenced: peripheral blood. Source of these receptors: a woman aged 40 to 50 with acute or convalescent COVID-19. Both conserved end residues are part of each CDR3. The D gene is left open where the match is weak. Clone sizes are given selectively: once, few, many, or a class where the clone is expanded.

CDR3 DNA | CDR3 protein | clone size | J gene | V gene | D gene
TGTGCCATCAGTGCCCTCCAGGGGAACAATGAGCAGTTCTTC | CAISALQGNNEQFF | . | TRBJ2-1 | TRBV10-3 | .
TGTGCCAGCAGCGCGGGACAGACTAGCACAGATACGCAGTATTTT | CASSAGQTSTDTQYF | . | TRBJ2-3 | TRBV5-5 | .
TGTGCCAGCAGCCAAGCCCCTCAGGGGAGTGGCTACACCTTC | CASSQAPQGSGYTF | . | TRBJ1-2 | TRBV3-1/TRBV3-2 | .
TGTGCCAGCAGTTTCGGGAATTCACCCCTCCACTTT | CASSFGNSPLHF | . | TRBJ1-6 | TRBV12-3/TRBV12-4 | .
TGTGCCAGCAGCCTTCGGACAGGGGGACTGGTTGAAGCTTTCTTT | CASSLRTGGLVEAFF | . | TRBJ1-1 | TRBV7-2 | TRBD1
TGTGCCAGCCGGGCAGAACAGGTCACCGGGGAGCTGTTTTTT | CASRAEQVTGELFF | . | TRBJ2-2 | TRBV2 | .
TGCGCCAGCTCTGGACTAGCGGGTGTAGATACGCAGTATTTT | CASSGLAGVDTQYF | . | TRBJ2-3 | TRBV5-1 | TRBD2
TGTGCCACCAGCAAGAGGGAGGGTAAACTGTTTTTT | CATSKREGKLFF | . | TRBJ1-4 | TRBV15 | .
TGTGCCACCAGTGATCCTACTAGCGGGAGAGACAATGAGCAGTTCTTC | CATSDPTSGRDNEQFF | once | TRBJ2-1 | TRBV24-1 | TRBD2
TGTGCCTGGAGACAAAGATACACTGAAGCTTTCTTT | CAWRQRYTEAFF | . | TRBJ1-1 | TRBV30 | .
TGTGCCAGCAGTGACAGGGGATCGAACTTCTACAATGAGCAGTTCTTC | CASSDRGSNFYNEQFF | . | TRBJ2-1 | TRBV6-1 | .
TGTGCCAGCTCACCGACGACAGAGAATAACTATGGCTACACCTTC | CASSPTTENNYGYTF | . | TRBJ1-2 | TRBV18 | .
TGTGCCTGGATCCCGGGTATGACCGGGGAGCTGTTTTTT | CAWIPGMTGELFF | few | TRBJ2-2 | TRBV30 | .
TGTGCCAGTAGTATGCCAGGCCCGGCGGGAGCCTCCTACGAGCAGTACTTC | CASSMPGPAGASYEQYF | . | TRBJ2-7 | TRBV19 | TRBD2
TGTGCCAGCACCAGGGGCGGACAGGGTGAGACCCAGTACTTC | CASTRGGQGETQYF | . | TRBJ2-5 | TRBV6-5 | TRBD1
TGCGCCAGCAGCCAAGGGCCAGCGGCGGATACGCAGTATTTT | CASSQGPAADTQYF | . | TRBJ2-3 | TRBV4-1 | .
TGTGCCAGCACCCCCGCCGACAGGGATGATTCACCCCTCCACTTT | CASTPADRDDSPLHF | . | TRBJ1-6 | TRBV5-6 | TRBD1
TGTGCCACCAGCAGAGATTCAGGACTAGCGGGATTATGGGAGCAGTACTTC | CATSRDSGLAGLWEQYF | . | TRBJ2-7 | TRBV15 | TRBD2
TGTGCCAGCAGCGTCGACGGACAGGGGGGTGAAAAACTGTTTTTT | CASSVDGQGGEKLFF | . | TRBJ1-4 | TRBV9 | TRBD1
TGTGCCAGCAGTCCCGAAGCGGAGACCCAGTACTTC | CASSPEAETQYF | once | TRBJ2-5 | TRBV11-3 | .
TGTGCCAGCAGCCGTGGGGCTAGCGAAGAGACCCAGTACTTC | CASSRGASEETQYF | . | TRBJ2-5 | TRBV11-3 | .
TGTGCCAGCAGATCAACTAGCGCCAATGAGCAGTTCTTC | CASRSTSANEQFF | . | TRBJ2-1 | TRBV2 | TRBD2
TGTGCCAGCAGCTTATCCACAGAAGGGGATAGGTATGGCTACACCTTC | CASSLSTEGDRYGYTF | . | TRBJ1-2 | TRBV5-8 | .
TGTGCCAGCAGCTTAGACAGCATCTACGAGCAGTACTTC | CASSLDSIYEQYF | . | TRBJ2-7 | TRBV7-8 | .
TGTGCTAGTGGTTTGTACCCCCCCGACAGACCTGACACTGAAGCTTTCTTT | CASGLYPPDRPDTEAFF | once | TRBJ1-1 | TRBV12-5 | .
TGTGCCAGCAGCTTACCCACAGGGAACACTGAAGCTTTCTTT | CASSLPTGNTEAFF | . | TRBJ1-1 | TRBV13 | .
TGTGCCAGCAGCACCTTGAGGGGGTCAGATACGCAGTATTTT | CASSTLRGSDTQYF | once | TRBJ2-3 | TRBV11-3 | .
TGTGCCAGCATCACCCAGCGGGAGGGCCATCTAATGGGTACGCAGTATTTT | CASITQREGHLMGTQYF | once | TRBJ2-3 | TRBV7-2 | TRBD2
TGTGCCAGTAGCCCTTCCAGGAGCGGGGGTAAAAACATTCAGTACTTC | CASSPSRSGGKNIQYF | . | TRBJ2-4 | TRBV19 | TRBD2
TGTGCCAGTACCTCAGGGATAGGGGCTGAAGCTTTCTTT | CASTSGIGAEAFF | . | TRBJ1-1 | TRBV12-3/TRBV12-4 | .
TGTGCCAGCAGCCCCGGTGGGACAGCTTCCTACAATGAGCAGTTCTTC | CASSPGGTASYNEQFF | . | TRBJ2-1 | TRBV11-3 | TRBD1
TGTGCCAGCAGTTACCGCAGGTCCGCTCAGCCCCAGCATTTT | CASSYRRSAQPQHF | . | TRBJ1-5 | TRBV6-5 | .
TGTGCCAGTAGTATTCAGACAGGGGGCGCGAGCAATCAGCCCCAGCATTTT | CASSIQTGGASNQPQHF | . | TRBJ1-5 | TRBV19 | TRBD1
TGTGCCAGCAGTGAAGACACAGGAGATTACTTC | CASSEDTGDYF | . | TRBJ2-4 | TRBV6-1 | .
TGTGCCAGCAGCCAAGATGTCAGACCGGGACTTAACTACGAGCAGTACTTC | CASSQDVRPGLNYEQYF | . | TRBJ2-7 | TRBV14 | .
TGTGCCAGCACGACATCTTTTGACACTGAAGCTTTCTTT | CASTTSFDTEAFF | . | TRBJ1-1 | TRBV6-5 | .
TGTGCCAGCAGCGTTCAACAGGGGGCTTTCACTGAAGCTTTCTTT | CASSVQQGAFTEAFF | once | TRBJ1-1 | TRBV9 | TRBD1
TGCAGCGTTGAAGGACTAGCGGGGGGATACACCGGGGAGCTGTTTTTT | CSVEGLAGGYTGELFF | . | TRBJ2-2 | TRBV29-1 | TRBD2
TGCGCCAGCAGCTTGTCGGGACAGGGGGCTTCCGAGGAGCTGTTTTTT | CASSLSGQGASEELFF | . | TRBJ2-2 | TRBV5-1 | TRBD1
TGTGCCAGCAATCCCCCGGGGTATGGCTACACCTTC | CASNPPGYGYTF | once | TRBJ1-2 | TRBV28 | .
TGTGCCAGCAGTTCCCGATGGTTAGCGGGAGTAGGTGAGCAGTTCTTC | CASSSRWLAGVGEQFF | . | TRBJ2-1 | TRBV28 | TRBD2
TGTGCCACCAGTGACTCGTATCAAGAGACCCAGTACTTC | CATSDSYQETQYF | . | TRBJ2-5 | TRBV24-1 | .
TGCAGCGTTGAGAACAGGGAGGGGAAAGCTTTCTTT | CSVENREGKAFF | once | TRBJ1-1 | TRBV29-1 | .
TGTGCCAGCAGCACACCTAGCGGGAGAGGGTCGAACACCGGGGAGCTGTTTTTT | CASSTPSGRGSNTGELFF | . | TRBJ2-2 | TRBV7-8 | TRBD2
TGTGCCAGCAGCGTTAGCGGGAGTTACGACGAGCAGTACTTC | CASSVSGSYDEQYF | . | TRBJ2-7 | TRBV9 | TRBD2
TGCGCCAGCAGCTTCATGACAGGGGGCACGGCCAATGAGCAGTTCTTC | CASSFMTGGTANEQFF | . | TRBJ2-1 | TRBV5-1 | TRBD1
TGTGCCAGCAGCTCCCGGACTAGCGGGGGGGTCACAGATACGCAGTATTTT | CASSSRTSGGVTDTQYF | . | TRBJ2-3 | TRBV11-2 | TRBD2
TGTGCCAGCAGGGAGAGACTAGCGGGAGACACAGATACGCAGTATTTT | CASRERLAGDTDTQYF | . | TRBJ2-3 | TRBV9 | TRBD2
TGTGCCAGCAGCCTTATAGCGGGAGGGCGTCGCAATGAGCAGTTCTTC | CASSLIAGGRRNEQFF | . | TRBJ2-1 | TRBV3-1/TRBV3-2 | TRBD2
TGTGCCAGCAGTCACCGCGGGGGCAGAGCTAGCGGGAGGGCCAATGAGCAGTTCTTC | CASSHRGGRASGRANEQFF | . | TRBJ2-1 | TRBV6-6 | TRBD2
TGTGCCAGCAGCCAACAGGGAAACGACCATCAGCCCCAGCATTTT | CASSQQGNDHQPQHF | . | TRBJ1-5 | TRBV11-2 | .
TGCGCCAGCAGCTTGCTACAGACTACCTACAATGAGCAGTTCTTC | CASSLLQTTYNEQFF | . | TRBJ2-1 | TRBV5-1 | .